This T cell receptor beta chain was documented in a study of T cell clusters in autoimmune cytopenias. General observations from the study: Clustering suggested that physiological T cell clusters were missing in primary autoimmune cytopenia patients.

TRB rearrangements were amplified by touch-down multiplex PCR with mixed TRB-A/B primers. From the multiplex PCR reads, TCRdb lists one entry per CDR3 protein and no DNA. In total, the table holds about 7,400 distinct CDR3 sequences. Turning to this clonotype: What it recognizes is unknown.

This CDR3 is built from 14 residues. The germline V gene encodes CDR1 LGHNA and CDR2 YNFKEQ. TRB was amplified from approximately 250 ng of peripheral blood genomic DNA per sample. This chain joins TRBV4-2 and TRBJ1-4. Sequenced material: peripheral blood. This receptor was obtained from a human donor with an autoimmune cytopenia or autoimmune hepatitis (not recorded which). CDR3 loop: CASGTSQWGEKLFF.